This TCR beta chain was recorded in a study of blood T cell repertoires in COVID-19. Study context: Sources were T cells, B-cell-depleted T cells, or PBMCs; the material itself was cDNA or gDNA.

This CDR3 region has 16 residues. V was cut by 6 bases and J by 5 bases, with 22 bases left in between. Germline assignment: CDR1 PRHDT and CDR2 FYEKMQ (reference sequence). Clones were sequenced by immunoSEQ multiplex PCR, and TCRdb holds only the in-frame ones, with some missing. Among roughly 200,000 clones listed, approximately 89% were seen once. Material: peripheral blood. J is TRBJ1-2 and V is TRBV13; tentative D call: TRBD1 (5 bases). The receptor's source is a woman aged 55 to 70 with acute or convalescent COVID-19. The CDR3 loop is CASSSRGAGGGYGYTF. The DNA for the CDR3 is TGTGCCAGCAGTTCCAGAGGAGCGGGCGGGGGGTATGGCTACACCTTC.